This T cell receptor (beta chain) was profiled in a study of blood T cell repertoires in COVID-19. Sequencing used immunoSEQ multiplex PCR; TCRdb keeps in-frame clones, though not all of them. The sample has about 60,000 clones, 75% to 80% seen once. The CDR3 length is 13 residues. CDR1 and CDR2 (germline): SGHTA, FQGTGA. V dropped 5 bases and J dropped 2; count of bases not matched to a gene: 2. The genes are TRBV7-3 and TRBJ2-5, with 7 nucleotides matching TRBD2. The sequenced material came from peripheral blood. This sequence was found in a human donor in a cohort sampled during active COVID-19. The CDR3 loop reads CASSSGEQETQYF. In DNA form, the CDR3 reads TGTGCCAGCAGCAGCGGGGAGCAAGAGACCCAGTACTTC.